These 27 T cell receptor beta chains came from one sample sequenced in a study of blood T cells in healthy people across ages. A second PCR, run for roughly 7 to 11 cycles, used a sample-barcoded 5' primer plus a J-beta primer mix. TCRdb itself ran the 5' RACE reads through MiXCR, one entry per CDR3 protein. Of roughly 1,100,000 distinct CDR3 sequences detected, roughly 24% appear once; the ten largest clones hold about 0.72%. The same sample was also used in a study of T cells of mothers and their children.

The material sequenced was blood. The receptor set was obtained from a girl aged 2-10 years in good health.

V is TRBV15 and J is TRBJ2-3; 8 nucleotides agree with TRBD2. Germline assignment: CDR1 LNHNV and CDR2 YYDKDF (reference sequence). V shed 3 bases and J 1 base; nucleotides not matched to a gene: 3. This CDR3 is built from 15 residues. The CDR3 nucleotides read TGTGCCACCAGCAGTTATAGCGGGGGCACAGATACGCAGTATTTT. As protein: CATSSYSGGTDTQYF.

The gene calls are TRBV29-1 and TRBJ2-5; D is unresolved. The J call could be wrong; TRBJ2-7 is a better fit for the DNA end. Germline CDR1 is SQVTM and CDR2 is ANQGSEA. This CDR3 is 11 amino acids long. The CDR3 loop reads CSVEMGNEQYF. The CDR3 coding sequence is TGCAGCGTTGAAATGGGAAACGAGCAGTACTTC.

V and J are TRBV20-1 and TRBJ1-4; 10 bases line up with TRBD1. The CDR3 has 16 amino acids. CDR1 DFQATT and CDR2 SNEGSKA come from the germline V gene (reference sequence). Germline trimming cut 0 bases from V and 8 bases from J; bases unmatched to any gene: 9. CDR3 amino acids: CSARDTRDRGNEKLFF. CDR3 nucleotides: TGCAGTGCTAGAGATACCCGGGACAGGGGTAACGAAAAACTGTTTTTT.

The chain joins TRBV28 to TRBJ2-5, with a weak D call TRBD2 (6 bases). V lost 2 bases and J lost 3, with 19 bases in between. CDR3 length equals 17 residues. Per the germline V gene, CDR1 is MDHEN and CDR2 is SYDVKM. The CDR3 nucleotides are TGTGCCAGCAGTTTACCTGGGACTCTAACCTCGAAAGAGACCCAGTACTTC. It translates to CASSLPGTLTSKETQYF.

This clonotype was counted between two and nine times. The chain combines TRBV7-9 with TRBJ2-7, with 9 bases lining up with TRBD2. The CDR3 sequence is 14 residues long. V trimming: 4 bases; J trimming: 3 bases; junction bases outside the gene matches: 4. The germline gives CDR1 SEHNR, CDR2 FQNEAQ (reference sequence). CDR3 DNA: TGTGCCAGCAGCTCCGGGACTAGCTTCTACGAGCAGTACTTC. It codes for CASSSGTSFYEQYF.

This clonotype was seen a few times. V gene TRBV11-1 combines with J gene TRBJ2-3; D is possibly TRBD1 (6 bases). V lost 3 bases and J lost 7, with 14 bases in between. This CDR3 region has 14 residues. Germline CDR1 SGHAT, CDR2 FQDESV (reference sequence). The chain's CDR3 is CASSFGAQGNTQYF. The CDR3 nucleotides read TGTGCCAGCAGCTTCGGGGCCCAGGGGAATACGCAGTATTTT.

The chain joins TRBV24-1 to TRBJ2-2; no reliable D call. The CDR3 is 11 residues long. Per germline, CDR1 KGHDR and CDR2 SFDVKD. V was pared by 6 bases and J by 2 bases, with 0 bases between. CDR3 DNA: TGTGCCACCAGTAACACCGGGGAGCTGTTTTTT. This encodes CATSNTGELFF.

The chain has TRBV20-1 and TRBJ2-1; no definite D call. V lost 1 base and J lost 3, with 13 bases in between. Per germline, CDR1 DFQATT and CDR2 SNEGSKA (reference sequence). The CDR3 loop spans 15 amino acids. CDR3: CSARVEGSDYNEQFF. DNA of the CDR3: TGCAGTGCTAGAGTAGAAGGTTCAGACTACAATGAGCAGTTCTTC.

V is TRBV5-1 and J is TRBJ2-1; D unclear. The CDR3 is 15 residues long. In germline, CDR1 is SGHRS, CDR2 YFSETQ. V lost 1 base and J 3 bases, leaving 11 bases between the germline ends. The CDR3 loop reads CASSLYVGIYNEQFF. For the CDR3, the DNA is TGCGCCAGCAGCTTGTACGTGGGAATCTACAATGAGCAGTTCTTC.

A few counts support this clonotype. V is TRBV29-1 and J is TRBJ1-4, with D possibly being TRBD1 (5 bases). This CDR3 spans 14 amino acids. V gave up 5 bases and J gave up 8 bases, with 18 bases separating them. Germline CDR1 and CDR2: SQVTM and ANQGSEA. The CDR3 coding sequence is TGCAGCGTTACCTTCGCAGGGCGGCCGGAAAAACTGTTTTTT. Translation gives CSVTFAGRPEKLFF. The full variable domain, completed using reference TRBV29-1 and TRBJ1-4, is SAVISQKPSRDICQRGTSLTIQCQVDSQVTMMFWYRQQPGQSLTLIATANQGSEATYESGFVIDKFPISRPNLTFSTLTVSNMSPEDSSIYLCSVTFAGRPEKLFFGSGTQLSVL.

This clonotype was seen only a few times. V and J are TRBV5-1 and TRBJ2-4, with 10 positions matching TRBD1. V lost 4 bases to trimming and J lost 8 bases; unmatched junction nucleotides: 6. There are 14 residues in the CDR3. Germline V CDR1 and CDR2: SGHRS, YFSETQ. This CDR3 reads CASSPRTGGDIQYF. In nucleotides, the CDR3 is TGCGCCAGCAGCCCCCGGACAGGGGGGGACATTCAGTACTTC.

Comments on this clonotype: The germline gene is not matched at one end of the junction; a read error may be the cause. The V and J genes are TRBV7-9 and TRBJ2-3, with D hard to call. CDR3 size: 11 residues. Germline CDR1 reads SEHNR; CDR2 reads FQNEAQ (reference sequence). Here the CDR3 reads CARSPTDTQYF. CDR3 in DNA: TGTGCCCGCAGCCCGACAGATACGCAGTATTTT.

Comments on this clonotype: One end of the junction fails to match germline, which may point to a read error. The gene calls are TRBV27 and TRBJ2-7; D uncertain. This CDR3 spans 13 amino acids. Germline CDR1 MNHEY, CDR2 SMNVEV (reference sequence). In DNA form, the CDR3 reads TGTGTCAGCAGTAAAGCCATCTCCTACGAGCAGTACTTC. The encoded protein is CVSSKAISYEQYF.

In this sample, this clonotype turned up many times. The genes are TRBV7-2 and TRBJ1-2; possible D gene TRBD1, 5 bases. The germline CDR1 and CDR2 sequences are SGHTA and FQGNSA. With 5 bases removed from V and 2 bases from J, the gap between germline ends came to 6 bases. The CDR3 extends over 12 amino acids. The CDR3 DNA is TGTGCCAGCAGCCGACAGAACTATGGCTACACCTTC. Translated, it gives CASSRQNYGYTF.

V usage is TRBV12-5 and J usage is TRBJ2-2; a possible D gene is TRBD1 (6 bases). Trimming left V 3 bases short and J 1 base short, with 9 bases between. The CDR3 runs 15 residues. CDR1 and CDR2 (germline): LGHNT, FRNRAP. As DNA, the CDR3 is TGTGCTAGTGGTTTAGGGACACGGAACACCGGGGAGCTGTTTTTT. Its protein is CASGLGTRNTGELFF. Based on the CDR3 plus reference TRBV12-5 and TRBJ2-2, the full variable domain is DARVTQTPRHKVTEMGQEVTMRCQPILGHNTVFWYRQTMMQGLELLAYFRNRAPLDDSGMPKDRFSAEMPDATLATLKIQPSEPRDSAVYFCASGLGTRNTGELFFGEGSRLTVL.

The chain uses TRBV13 and TRBJ2-5, with D uncertain. In germline, CDR1 is PRHDT, CDR2 FYEKMQ (reference sequence). The V end lost 7 bases, the J end lost 5 bases, and 14 bases lay between the germline ends. There are 13 residues in the CDR3. In nucleotides, the CDR3 is TGTGCCAGCACCTTTACTGGGTCGGAGACCCAGTACTTC. This translates into CASTFTGSETQYF. Full variable domain (outside the CDR3, taken from reference TRBV13 and TRBJ2-5): AAGVIQSPRHLIKEKRETATLKCYPIPRHDTVYWYQQGPGQDPQFLISFYEKMQSDKGSIPDRFSAQQFSDYHSELNMSSLELGDSALYFCASTFTGSETQYFGPGTRLLVL.

The CDR3 coding sequence is TGCGCCAGCAGCTTGGGGAGCGGGCTTAACCAAGAGACCCAGTACTTC. Protein product: CASSLGSGLNQETQYF. This sequence joins TRBV5-1 and TRBJ2-5; a weak D match, TRBD2 (6 bases). CDR3 length equals 16 residues. Germline loops: CDR1 SGHRS, CDR2 YFSETQ. The ends were cut back, 0 bases at V and 0 bases at J, with 12 bases in the middle.

This clonotype was observed a few times. The chain recombines TRBV7-9 with TRBJ2-5; TRBD1 is a possible D gene (6 bases). The CDR3 is 14 amino acids. In germline, CDR1 is SEHNR, CDR2 FQNEAQ (reference sequence). V lost 7 bases, J lost 3 bases, and 15 bases lay in between. The CDR3 sequence: CASIGGPGEETQYF. CDR3 coding DNA: TGTGCCAGCATTGGGGGCCCAGGAGAAGAGACCCAGTACTTC.

In its sample, this clonotype was seen a few times. This sequence joins TRBV12-3 or TRBV12-4 and TRBJ2-5; TRBD2 is a possible D gene (5 bases). Trimming took off 1 base at V and 5 bases at J, with 11 bases between the two ends. This CDR3 is built from 14 residues. CDR3: CASSLGVGGETQYF. CDR3 nucleotides: TGTGCCAGCAGTTTAGGGGTAGGAGGCGAGACCCAGTACTTC.

The chain carries TRBV4-2 and TRBJ1-6; D remains unclear. The CDR3 consists of 16 residues. Trimming pared 1 base from V and 5 bases from J, leaving 12 bases between. Per the germline V gene, CDR1 is LGHNA and CDR2 is YNFKEQ. The CDR3 sequence is CASSQVENLNNSPLHF. In nucleotides, the CDR3 is TGTGCCAGCAGCCAAGTTGAGAACCTGAATAATTCACCCCTCCACTTT.

This clonotype was counted only a few times. V gene TRBV24-1 combines with J gene TRBJ2-3, with TRBD1 matching over 7 bases. CDR3 size: 15 residues. Unmatched junction bases numbered 8, after V lost 3 bases and J lost 6 bases. Germline assignment: CDR1 KGHDR and CDR2 SFDVKD. The CDR3 here is CATSDRAGGYDTQYF. The CDR3 nucleotides are TGTGCCACCAGTGATCGGGCAGGGGGATATGATACGCAGTATTTT.

This clonotype came up a few times. Written as DNA, the CDR3 is TGCAGCGTTGAAAAAGGTTCAGAGACCCAGTACTTC. Its protein product is CSVEKGSETQYF. This chain connects TRBV29-1 to TRBJ2-5; the D is unclear. This CDR3 is built from 12 residues. CDR1 SQVTM and CDR2 ANQGSEA come from the germline V gene. The germline V and J ends were trimmed by 2 bases and 4 bases, with 8 bases remaining between them.

The chain employs TRBV12-3 or TRBV12-4 and TRBJ2-1, with 7 bases matching TRBD2. The CDR3 sequence is 14 residues long. Trimming removed 3 bases from V and 6 bases from J; junction bases left unmatched: 5. The DNA for the CDR3 is TGTGCCAGCAGTTTCGGCGGGAGAAGCAATGAGCAGTTCTTC. Encoded protein: CASSFGGRSNEQFF.

The rearrangement uses TRBV29-1 and TRBJ2-2; no firm D call. The CDR3 loop spans 15 amino acids. CDR1 is SQVTM, CDR2 ANQGSEA, per germline. V was trimmed by 3 bases and J by 0 bases, leaving 11 bases between them. CDR3 residues: CSVDMAQTNTGELFF. The CDR3 bases are TGCAGCGTTGATATGGCACAAACGAACACCGGGGAGCTGTTTTTT.

The chain joins TRBV7-9 to TRBJ2-7, with D maybe TRBD1 (6 bases). The V and J ends lost 7 bases and 2 bases respectively, with 12 bases between them. The CDR3 is made up of 13 amino acids. Germline CDR1 and CDR2: SEHNR and FQNEAQ (reference sequence). The CDR3 reads CASTGVSPYEQYF. DNA of the CDR3: TGTGCCAGCACAGGGGTTAGTCCCTACGAGCAGTACTTC.

This sequence joins TRBV18 and TRBJ1-2; D is uncertain. Germline V gene lookup returns CDR1 KGHSH and CDR2 LQKENI. V was pared by 3 bases and J by 6 bases, with 14 bases between. CDR3 length: 14 amino acids. The CDR3 DNA is TGTGCCAGCTCACCGGCAGCGGGAGTACATGGCTACACCTTC. It is translated as CASSPAAGVHGYTF.

The chain employs TRBV29-1 and TRBJ1-2; D remains ambiguous. The ends were cut back, 2 bases at V and 4 bases at J, with 11 bases in the middle. This CDR3 has 13 amino acids. Germline CDR1 reads SQVTM; CDR2 reads ANQGSEA. As DNA, the CDR3 is TGCAGCGTTGAATCCTCCAGGCCCTATGGCTACACCTTC. This encodes CSVESSRPYGYTF.